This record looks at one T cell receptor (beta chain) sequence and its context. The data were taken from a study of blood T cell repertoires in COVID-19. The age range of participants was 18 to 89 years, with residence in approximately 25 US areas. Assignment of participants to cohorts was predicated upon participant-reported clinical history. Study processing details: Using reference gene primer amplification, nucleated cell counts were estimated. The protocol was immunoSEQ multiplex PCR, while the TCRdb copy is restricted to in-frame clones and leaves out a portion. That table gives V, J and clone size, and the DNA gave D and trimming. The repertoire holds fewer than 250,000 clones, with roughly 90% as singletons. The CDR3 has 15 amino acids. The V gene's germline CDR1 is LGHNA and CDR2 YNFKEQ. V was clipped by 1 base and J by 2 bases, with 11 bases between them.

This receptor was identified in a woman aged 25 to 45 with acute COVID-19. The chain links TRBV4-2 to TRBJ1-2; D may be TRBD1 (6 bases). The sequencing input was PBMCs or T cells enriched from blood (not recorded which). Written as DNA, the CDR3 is TGTGCCAGCAGCCAAGGGACAGAGCCAAACTATGGCTACACCTTC. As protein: CASSQGTEPNYGYTF.